A single sample is the source of the 32 T cell receptor beta chains below, sequenced in a study of regulatory T cells in long-lasting Graves disease. Time point here: newly diagnosed GD, antithyroid drugs for less than 3 months. After RNA was extracted from PBMCs, the TCR library was made from it. Through Arm-PCR of CDR3 regions and iRepertoire HTBI primers, TCR beta libraries were built. TCRdb reprocessed the multiplex PCR reads with MiXCR, giving one entry per CDR3 protein. The sample records about 540,000 distinct CDR3 sequences, approximately 12% being singletons. These data were likewise used in another study, on T cells in Graves' hyperthyroidism and ophthalmopathy.

The material was peripheral blood mononuclear cells (PBMCs), obtained at new diagnosis, from a patient treated with antithyroid drugs. The receptors stem from a young man with Graves disease.

This clonotype was found many times. The J gene is TRBJ1-2, the V gene TRBV24-1; D unresolved. The V gene lost 4 bases and the J gene lost 2 bases, with 7 bases spanning the gap. Germline CDR1 is KGHDR and CDR2 is SFDVKD. This CDR3 spans 13 amino acids. This CDR3 reads CATSEPGNYGYTF. CDR3 nucleotides: TGTGCCACCAGTGAGCCCGGAAACTATGGCTACACCTTC.

As concerns this clonotype: A much more abundant neighbour one base away suggests this may be a read error. The CDR3 does not close with the conserved phenylalanine or tryptophan, likely indicating a read error. The DNA is omitted, as the CDR3 cannot be located on it reliably, and the CDR3 follows TCRdb's listing. The chain uses TRBV20-1 and TRBJ2-3; the table's D call, TRBD1, has no DNA check behind it. Germline CDR1 is DFQATT and CDR2 is SNEGSKA (reference sequence). The CDR3 has 13 amino acids, counting both end residues. The CDR3 sequence: CSASTGFTYEQYL.

The chain employs TRBV5-1 and TRBJ2-2, with D possibly TRBD2 on 5 matching bases. The germline CDR1 and CDR2 sequences are SGHRS and YFSETQ. V was pared by 9 bases and J by 5 bases, with 17 bases between. CDR3 length: 14 residues. The CDR3 protein is CANNPGRGTGELFF. The CDR3 DNA sequence: TGCGCCAACAATCCGGGGAGAGGGACCGGGGAGCTGTTTTTT.

This clonotype was detected a few times. The CDR3 nucleotides are TGTGCCAGCAGAAATAGCGGGAGGGCCGTTGAGCAGTTCTTC. Translating it yields CASRNSGRAVEQFF. The chain links TRBV12-3 or TRBV12-4 to TRBJ2-1; 11 bases agree with TRBD2. This CDR3 contains 14 residues. Unmatched junction bases numbered 7, after V lost 6 bases and J lost 9 bases.

In this sample, this clonotype turned up many times. The chain carries TRBV11-2 and TRBJ2-7; 7 bases match TRBD2. This CDR3 has 14 residues. The ends lost 4 bases at V and 0 bases at J; junction bases unmatched: 3. Germline-derived CDR1 and CDR2 are SGHAT and FQNNGV. The CDR3 DNA reads TGTGCCAGCAGCTCTACTAGCGCCTCCTACGAGCAGTACTTC. It encodes CASSSTSASYEQYF.

The table lists this clonotype with a few counts. The chain recombines TRBV27 with TRBJ2-2; 9 bases are shared with TRBD2. The CDR3 contains 14 residues. V dropped 6 bases and J dropped 6; count of bases not matched to a gene: 5. CDR1 and CDR2 from the germline V gene are MNHEY and SMNVEV (reference sequence). As DNA, the CDR3 is TGTGCCAGCAGGAGGACTAGCGAGTCCGGGGAGCTGTTTTTT. Its translation: CASRRTSESGELFF.

There are a few counts of this clonotype. The V call is TRBV4-1, the J call TRBJ2-7; maybe TRBD2 (6 bases). This CDR3 contains 15 residues. Germline CDR1 MGHRA, CDR2 YSYEKL. Trimming cost V 1 base and J 0 bases, with 10 bases left between them. This CDR3 is CASSQVTGGSYEQYF. DNA for the CDR3: TGCGCCAGCAGCCAAGTCACCGGGGGCTCCTACGAGCAGTACTTC.

This clonotype was detected only a few times. This chain links TRBV12-3 or TRBV12-4 with TRBJ2-2; the D gene could be TRBD1 or TRBD2 (6 bases each). Between the trimmed V and J ends, which lost 6 bases and 13 bases, there was a span of 18 bases. The CDR3 is 13 residues long. CDR3 sequence: CASRGDGGVGLFF. CDR3 DNA: TGTGCCAGCAGAGGGGACGGGGGCGTCGGGCTGTTTTTT.

The chain is built from TRBV29-1 and TRBJ1-1; a possible D gene is TRBD1 (5 bases). This CDR3 region has 12 residues. Germline V gene lookup returns CDR1 SQVTM and CDR2 ANQGSEA. Trimming took 7 bases from V and 8 from J, leaving 17 bases between them. In DNA form, the CDR3 reads TGCAGCGGGAAGGGGACCGGGTCCGAAGCTTTCTTT. Protein: CSGKGTGSEAFF.

The chain uses TRBV9 and TRBJ2-3; 7 bases align to TRBD2. With 4 bases clipped from V and 1 base from J, the junction kept 6 bases outside the gene matches. The CDR3 has 15 residues. Germline CDR1 reads SGDLS; CDR2 reads YYNGEE. DNA for the CDR3: TGTGCCAGCAGCACCCGGGAGGTGGGCACAGATACGCAGTATTTT. Its translation is CASSTREVGTDTQYF. The whole variable domain, filled in from reference TRBV9 and TRBJ2-3, reads DSGVTQTPKHLITATGQRVTLRCSPRSGDLSVYWYQQSLDQGLQFLIQYYNGEERAKGNILERFSAQQFPDLHSELNLSSLELGDSALYFCASSTREVGTDTQYFGPGTRLTVL.

This clonotype turned up a few times. The chain recombines TRBV6-1 with TRBJ2-4, with 8 bases matching TRBD1. V shed 6 bases and J 1 base; nucleotides not matched to a gene: 2. CDR1 and CDR2 from the germline V gene are MNHNS and SASEGT. There are 14 residues in the CDR3. For the CDR3, the DNA is TGTGCCAGCAGGCGGGACAGGGCCAAAAACATTCAGTACTTC. Protein sequence: CASRRDRAKNIQYF.

The V call is TRBV7-2, the J call TRBJ2-1, with 7 bases matching TRBD1. J gave up 0 bases and V 5 bases, and 7 bases lay outside the gene matches. Per the germline V gene, CDR1 is SGHTA and CDR2 is FQGNSA. There are 16 residues in the CDR3. DNA of the CDR3: TGTGCCAGCAGCCTGTGGACAGGCAGCTCCTACAATGAGCAGTTCTTC. Translated: CASSLWTGSSYNEQFF.

The chain recombines TRBV27 with TRBJ2-1; D could derive from TRBD1 or TRBD2 (6 bases each). Germline V gene lookup returns CDR1 MNHEY and CDR2 SMNVEV (reference sequence). V lost 0 bases, J lost 7 bases, and 10 bases lay in between. The CDR3 is 14 residues long. The CDR3 DNA is TGTGCCAGCAGTTTATCCCGGAGGGGGAATGAGCAGTTCTTC. It specifies CASSLSRRGNEQFF.

This clonotype was counted many times. V usage is TRBV7-2 and J usage is TRBJ1-1; D remains ambiguous. Trimming removed 2 bases at V and 2 bases at J, with 9 bases between. Germline V gene data show CDR1 as SGHTA and CDR2 as FQGNSA. There are 14 residues in the CDR3. The CDR3 DNA is TGTGCCAGCAGCTTAATGGTCAGAAACACTGAAGCTTTCTTT. Translated: CASSLMVRNTEAFF. The complete variable domain, with remaining parts taken from reference TRBV7-2 and TRBJ1-1, reads GAGVSQSPSNKVTEKGKDVELRCDPISGHTALYWYRQSLGQGLEFLIYFQGNSAPDKSGLPSDRFSAERTGGSVSTLTIQRTQQEDSAVYLCASSLMVRNTEAFFGQGTRLTVV.

This clonotype was detected ten times or more. The genes are TRBV2 and TRBJ2-7; TRBD2 is a possible D gene (6 bases). Deletions cut 3 bases from V and 3 bases from J, with 9 bases between. The CDR3 loop spans 13 amino acids. Germline V gives CDR1 SNHLY, CDR2 FYNNEI. CDR3: CASSEGLSYEQYF. The CDR3 DNA reads TGTGCCAGCAGTGAGGGACTCAGCTACGAGCAGTACTTC. Complete variable domain (other parts from reference TRBV2 and TRBJ2-7): EPEVTQTPSHQVTQMGQEVILRCVPISNHLYFYWYRQILGQKVEFLVSFYNNEISEKSEIFDDQFSVERPDGSNFTLKIRSTKLEDSAMYFCASSEGLSYEQYFGPGTRLTVT.

This clonotype was picked up one time. The rearrangement uses TRBV3-1 and TRBJ2-3; 11 bases map to TRBD2. Judging by the DNA end, TRBJ2-5 fits better; the J call may be wrong. Germline CDR1 is LGHDT and CDR2 is YNNKEL (reference sequence). This CDR3 is 18 amino acids long. The DNA of the CDR3 is TGTGCCAGCAGCCAAGGTAGACTAGCGGGAAACTCAGACAAGACCCAGTACTTC. It encodes CASSQGRLAGNSDKTQYF.

This clonotype was observed many times. The chain joins TRBV6-5 to TRBJ1-1; no clear D. Trimming removed 1 base from V and 5 bases from J, with 8 bases in between. CDR3 length: 13 amino acids. Germline-derived CDR1 and CDR2 are MNHEY and SVGAGI. The CDR3 is CASSYFGGTEAFF. The DNA for the CDR3 is TGTGCCAGCAGTTACTTCGGCGGGACTGAAGCTTTCTTT.

This clonotype was found many times. This chain uses TRBV11-2 with TRBJ1-1; a possible D gene is TRBD1 (6 bases). Trimming removed 3 bases from V and 4 bases from J, with 21 bases in between. This CDR3 spans 17 amino acids. Germline CDR1 and CDR2: SGHAT and FQNNGV. The CDR3 sequence is CASSFWTVSRGGTEAFF. DNA for the CDR3: TGTGCCAGCAGCTTTTGGACGGTATCCCGAGGGGGCACTGAAGCTTTCTTT.

This chain joins TRBV9 and TRBJ2-7; D possibly uses TRBD1 or TRBD2 (6 bases each). Germline lookup yields CDR1 SGDLS and CDR2 YYNGEE. The CDR3 contains 13 residues. V was shortened by 3 bases and J by 3 bases, with 10 bases between the two germline ends. The CDR3 loop reads CASSEQGGYEQYF. Here the CDR3 DNA reads TGTGCCAGCAGCGAACAGGGAGGCTACGAGCAGTACTTC.

In its sample, this clonotype was seen many times. This chain links TRBV27 with TRBJ2-7; possibly TRBD1 for D (6 bases). Trimming cost V 0 bases and J 0 bases, with 21 bases left between them. The CDR3 loop spans 19 amino acids. Per germline, CDR1 MNHEY and CDR2 SMNVEV (reference sequence). The CDR3 region has the DNA TGTGCCAGCAGTTTATCCCACTCGGTTGGACAGTTCTTCTCCTACGAGCAGTACTTC. This encodes CASSLSHSVGQFFSYEQYF.

The CDR3 sequence: CASTRGISGFNEQFF. The CDR3 DNA reads as TGTGCCAGCACCCGAGGGATCTCTGGCTTTAATGAGCAGTTCTTC. This chain uses TRBV2 with TRBJ2-1, with D perhaps matching TRBD2 (5 bases). This CDR3 has 15 amino acids. CDR1 is SNHLY, CDR2 FYNNEI, per germline. V lost 7 bases, J lost 7 bases, and 20 bases lay in between.

The table lists this clonotype with a few counts. The CDR3 nucleotides read TGTGCCAGCAGACCAAAAGGTCAGGGATACAATGAGCAGTTCTTC. Its protein product is CASRPKGQGYNEQFF. This chain joins TRBV6-1 and TRBJ2-1; D is perhaps TRBD1 (5 bases). With 6 bases removed from V and 4 bases from J, the gap between germline ends came to 16 bases. Germline values: CDR1 MNHNS, CDR2 SASEGT. The CDR3 totals 15 residues.

This clonotype was recorded a few times. This chain links TRBV25-1 with TRBJ2-3; weak D call: TRBD2 (6 bases). The germline gives CDR1 MGHDK, CDR2 SYGVNS. Trimming cost V 0 bases and J 1 base, with 11 bases left between them. This CDR3 is built from 16 residues. CDR3 sequence reads: CASSEYSGGGTDTQYF. CDR3 bases: TGTGCCAGCAGTGAATATAGTGGAGGGGGCACAGATACGCAGTATTTT.

This clonotype was seen many times. V usage is TRBV9 and J usage is TRBJ2-7, with D possibly matching TRBD2 (6 bases). CDR3 length: 13 residues. Germline assignment: CDR1 SGDLS and CDR2 YYNGEE. V lost 3 bases to trimming and J lost 4 bases, with 11 bases between them. Here the CDR3 reads CASSEGSGYEQYF. For the CDR3, the DNA is TGTGCCAGCAGCGAAGGTAGCGGATACGAGCAGTACTTC.

The chain uses TRBV10-1 and TRBJ2-1; tentatively, D is TRBD1 (6 bases). The J call may be in error: the DNA end matches TRBJ2-5 better. Germline lookup yields CDR1 WNHNN and CDR2 SYGVQD (reference sequence). The CDR3 consists of 14 residues. The CDR3 loop is CASSGEQGRQTQYF. The CDR3 nucleotides read TGCGCCAGCAGTGGAGAACAGGGAAGGCAGACCCAGTACTTC.

This clonotype was recorded many times. The chain links TRBV20-1 to TRBJ2-1; 8 bases fit TRBD1. This CDR3 is built from 11 residues. V lost 1 base, J lost 12 bases, and 2 bases stayed unmatched. Germline lookup yields CDR1 DFQATT and CDR2 SNEGSKA (reference sequence). Here the CDR3 DNA reads TGCAGTGCTAGAGCCGACAGGGGGCAGTTCTTC. It encodes CSARADRGQFF.

Note on this clonotype: This may come from a read error, since a much larger clone is one base off. J is TRBJ2-7 and V is TRBV14; D unclear. There are 14 residues in the CDR3. Germline CDR1 is SGHDN and CDR2 is FVKESK. The CDR3 is CACSLELWGYEQYF. The CDR3 DNA sequence: TGTGCCTGCAGCCTAGAGCTCTGGGGTTACGAGCAGTACTTC.

The table lists this clonotype with a few counts. The chain couples TRBV19 to TRBJ1-1; tentative D call: TRBD1 (6 bases). The CDR3 is made up of 17 amino acids. Germline V lookup: CDR1 LNHDA, CDR2 SQIVND (reference sequence). V gave up 7 bases and J gave up 6 bases, with 27 bases separating them. The DNA of the CDR3 is TGTGCCAGTATCACCTCAAAAGGGGGGCAGCCAAGTCCTGAAGCTTTCTTT. It specifies CASITSKGGQPSPEAFF. Using reference TRBV19 and TRBJ1-1 for the parts outside the CDR3, the full variable domain is DGGITQSPKYLFRKEGQNVTLSCEQNLNHDAMYWYRQDPGQGLRLIYYSQIVNDFQKGDIAEGYSVSREKKESFPLTVTSAQKNPTAFYLCASITSKGGQPSPEAFFGQGTRLTVV.

This clonotype was picked up a small number of times. The chain joins TRBV7-2 to TRBJ1-5; unclear D gene. The CDR3 loop spans 19 amino acids. Germline V lookup: CDR1 SGHTA, CDR2 FQGNSA. V shed 2 bases and J shed 0 bases, with 20 bases lying between them. The CDR3: CASSLSLRESLYSNQPQHF. CDR3 sequence (DNA): TGTGCCAGCAGCTTAAGTCTGCGGGAATCCCTGTATAGCAATCAGCCCCAGCATTTT.

Comment on this clonotype: A much larger clone is a single base away; this may be a read error. The chain combines TRBV11-2 with TRBJ2-7; TRBD2 matches at 16 bases. The CDR3 consists of 20 residues. V was pared by 4 bases and J by 7 bases, with 19 bases of the junction left unmatched. Germline values: CDR1 SGHAT, CDR2 FQNNGV. This CDR3 is CASSSFPGTSGRDSYNEQYF. CDR3 nucleotide sequence: TGTGCCAGCAGCTCTTTCCCCGGGACTAGCGGGAGGGACTCCTACAATGAGCAGTACTTC.

This clonotype was recorded many times. This sequence joins TRBV2 and TRBJ2-5; 7 bases are shared with TRBD2. The CDR3 is made up of 14 amino acids. Germline V CDR1 and CDR2: SNHLY, FYNNEI. Trimming took 7 bases from V and 7 from J; bases not matched to a gene: 12. CDR3 DNA sequence: TGTGCCAGCATCGGACTAGAAGTGGGAGGGACCCAGTACTTC. Residues: CASIGLEVGGTQYF.

As concerns this clonotype: A much bigger clone sits one base away, suggesting this may be a read error. This sequence joins TRBV2 and TRBJ2-3; 11 positions match TRBD2. The CDR3 runs 14 residues. Germline V gene sequence: CDR1 SNHLY, CDR2 FYNNEI. CDR3 protein: CASQGTSGTDTQCF. CDR3 in DNA: TGTGCCAGTCAGGGGACTAGCGGCACAGATACGCAGTGTTTT.